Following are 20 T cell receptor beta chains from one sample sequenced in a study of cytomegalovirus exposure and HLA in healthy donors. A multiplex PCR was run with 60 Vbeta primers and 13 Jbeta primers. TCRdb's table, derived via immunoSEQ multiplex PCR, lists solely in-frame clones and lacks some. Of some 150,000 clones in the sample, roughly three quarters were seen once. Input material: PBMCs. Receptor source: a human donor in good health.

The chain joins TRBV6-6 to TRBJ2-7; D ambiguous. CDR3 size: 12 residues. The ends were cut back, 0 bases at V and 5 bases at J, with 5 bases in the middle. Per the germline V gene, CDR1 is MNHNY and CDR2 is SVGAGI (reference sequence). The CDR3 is CASSYSYDEQYF. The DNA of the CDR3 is TGTGCCAGCAGTTACTCGTATGACGAGCAGTACTTC.

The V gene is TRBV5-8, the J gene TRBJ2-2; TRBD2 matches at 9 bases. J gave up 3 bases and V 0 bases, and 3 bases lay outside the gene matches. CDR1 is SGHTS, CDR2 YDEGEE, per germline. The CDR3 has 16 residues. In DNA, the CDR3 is TGTGCCAGCAGCTTGGGGCTAGCGGGGCACACCGGGGAGCTGTTTTTT. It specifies CASSLGLAGHTGELFF.

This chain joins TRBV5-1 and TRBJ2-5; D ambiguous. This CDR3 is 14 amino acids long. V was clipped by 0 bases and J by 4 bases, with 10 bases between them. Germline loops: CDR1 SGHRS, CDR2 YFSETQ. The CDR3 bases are TGCGCCAGCAGCTTGGGGGCCCTGGGAGAGACCCAGTACTTC. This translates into CASSLGALGETQYF.

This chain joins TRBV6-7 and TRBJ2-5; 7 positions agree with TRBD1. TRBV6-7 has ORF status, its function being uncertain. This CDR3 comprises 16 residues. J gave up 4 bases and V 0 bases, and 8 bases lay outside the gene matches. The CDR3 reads CASSYSGDRAGETQYF. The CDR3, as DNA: TGTGCCAGCAGTTACTCGGGCGACAGGGCGGGAGAGACCCAGTACTTC.

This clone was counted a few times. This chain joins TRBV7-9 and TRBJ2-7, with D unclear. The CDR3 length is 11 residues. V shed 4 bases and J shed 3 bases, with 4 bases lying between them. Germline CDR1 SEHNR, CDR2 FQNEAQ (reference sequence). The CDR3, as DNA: TGTGCCAGCAGCTCCCACTACGAGCAGTACTTC. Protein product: CASSSHYEQYF.

CDR3 in DNA: TGCAGCGTTGCCGTCTATGGCTACACCTTC. Residues: CSVAVYGYTF. The gene calls are TRBV29-1 and TRBJ1-2, with D unclear. With 4 bases removed from V and 4 bases from J, the gap between germline ends came to 4 bases. Germline V gene data show CDR1 as SQVTM and CDR2 as ANQGSEA. CDR3 length: 10 residues.

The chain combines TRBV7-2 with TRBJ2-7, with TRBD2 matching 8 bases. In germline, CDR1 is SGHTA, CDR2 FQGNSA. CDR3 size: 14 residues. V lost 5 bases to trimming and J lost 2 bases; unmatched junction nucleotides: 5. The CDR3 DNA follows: TGTGCCAGCAGCATCCCGGGACTAGCCTACGAGCAGTACTTC. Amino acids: CASSIPGLAYEQYF.

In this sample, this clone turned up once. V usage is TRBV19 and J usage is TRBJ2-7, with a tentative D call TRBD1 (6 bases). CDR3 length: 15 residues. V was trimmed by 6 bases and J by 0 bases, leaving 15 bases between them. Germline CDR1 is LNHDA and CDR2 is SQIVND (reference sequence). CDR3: CASSINRDGSYEQYF. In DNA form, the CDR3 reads TGTGCCAGTAGCATCAACAGGGATGGCTCCTACGAGCAGTACTTC.

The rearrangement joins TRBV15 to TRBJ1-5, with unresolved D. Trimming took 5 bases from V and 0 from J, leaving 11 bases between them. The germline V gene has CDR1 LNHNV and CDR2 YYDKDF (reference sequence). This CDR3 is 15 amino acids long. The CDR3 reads CATSSEFLSNQPQHF. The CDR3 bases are TGTGCCACCAGCTCCGAGTTTCTTAGCAATCAGCCCCAGCATTTT.

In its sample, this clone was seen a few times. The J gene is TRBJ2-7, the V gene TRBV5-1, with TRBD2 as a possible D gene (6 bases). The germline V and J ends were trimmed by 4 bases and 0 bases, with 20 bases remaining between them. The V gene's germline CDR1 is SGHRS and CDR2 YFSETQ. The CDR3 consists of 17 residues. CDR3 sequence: CASSPFTAGSLSYEQYF. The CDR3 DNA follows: TGCGCCAGCAGCCCTTTCACGGCGGGGAGTCTCTCCTACGAGCAGTACTTC.

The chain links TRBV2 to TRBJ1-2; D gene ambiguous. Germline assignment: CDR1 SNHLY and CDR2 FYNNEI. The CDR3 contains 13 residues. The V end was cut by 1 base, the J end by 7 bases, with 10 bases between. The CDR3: CASSEGHLGGYTF. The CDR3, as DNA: TGTGCCAGCAGTGAAGGACATCTTGGTGGCTACACCTTC. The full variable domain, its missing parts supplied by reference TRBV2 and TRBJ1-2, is EPEVTQTPSHQVTQMGQEVILRCVPISNHLYFYWYRQILGQKVEFLVSFYNNEISEKSEIFDDQFSVERPDGSNFTLKIRSTKLEDSAMYFCASSEGHLGGYTFGSGTRLTVV.

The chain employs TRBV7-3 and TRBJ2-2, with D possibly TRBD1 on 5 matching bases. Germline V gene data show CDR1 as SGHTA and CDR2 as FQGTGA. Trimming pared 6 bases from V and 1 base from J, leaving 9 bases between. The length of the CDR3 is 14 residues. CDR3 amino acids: CASSPRGNTGELFF. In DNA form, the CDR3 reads TGTGCCAGCAGTCCAAGGGGGAACACCGGGGAGCTGTTTTTT.

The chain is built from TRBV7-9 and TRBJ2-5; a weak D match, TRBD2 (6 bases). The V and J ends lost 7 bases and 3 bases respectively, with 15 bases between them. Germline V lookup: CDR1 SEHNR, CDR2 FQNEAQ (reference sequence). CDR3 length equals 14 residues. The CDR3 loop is CASTFGGYKETQYF. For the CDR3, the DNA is TGTGCCAGCACCTTTGGAGGGTACAAAGAGACCCAGTACTTC.

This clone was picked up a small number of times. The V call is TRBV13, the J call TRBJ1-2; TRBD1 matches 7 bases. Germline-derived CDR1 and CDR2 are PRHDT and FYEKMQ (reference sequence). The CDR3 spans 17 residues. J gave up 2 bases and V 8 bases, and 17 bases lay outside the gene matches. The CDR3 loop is CASSGTPTGRNNYGYTF. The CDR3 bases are TGTGCCAGCTCAGGGACGCCGACAGGGAGAAACAACTATGGCTACACCTTC.

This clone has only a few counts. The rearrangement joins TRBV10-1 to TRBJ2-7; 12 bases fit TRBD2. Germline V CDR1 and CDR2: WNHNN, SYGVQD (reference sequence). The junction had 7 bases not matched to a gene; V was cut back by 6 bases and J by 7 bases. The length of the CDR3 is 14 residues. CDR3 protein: CASRETSGSGEQYF. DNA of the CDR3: TGCGCCAGCAGGGAGACTAGCGGGAGCGGAGAGCAGTACTTC.

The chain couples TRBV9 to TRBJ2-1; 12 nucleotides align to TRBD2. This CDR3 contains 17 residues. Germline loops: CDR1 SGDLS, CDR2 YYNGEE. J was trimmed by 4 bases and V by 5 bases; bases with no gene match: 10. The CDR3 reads CASSARLAGVEYNEQFF. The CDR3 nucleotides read TGTGCCAGCAGTGCCAGACTAGCGGGAGTTGAATACAATGAGCAGTTCTTC.

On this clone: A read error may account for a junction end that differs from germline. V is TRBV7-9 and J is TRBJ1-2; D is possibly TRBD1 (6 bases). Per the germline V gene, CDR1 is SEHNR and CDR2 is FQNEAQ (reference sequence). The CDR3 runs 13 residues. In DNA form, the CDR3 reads TGTTCCAGCAGTAGGGACAAGCTCTATGGCTACACCTTC. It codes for CSSSRDKLYGYTF.

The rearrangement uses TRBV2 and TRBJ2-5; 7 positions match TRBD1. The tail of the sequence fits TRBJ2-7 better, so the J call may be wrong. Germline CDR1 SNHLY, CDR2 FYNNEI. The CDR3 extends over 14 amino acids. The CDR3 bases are TGTGCCAGCAGTGACAGGGGGTTAACCTACGAGCAGTACTTC. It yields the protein CASSDRGLTYEQYF.

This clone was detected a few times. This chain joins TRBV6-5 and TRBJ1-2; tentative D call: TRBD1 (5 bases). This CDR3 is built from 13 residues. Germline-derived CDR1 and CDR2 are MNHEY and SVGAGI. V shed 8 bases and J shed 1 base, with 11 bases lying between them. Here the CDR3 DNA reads TGTGCCAGCCGGAGGGGCCTTAACTATGGCTACACCTTC. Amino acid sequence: CASRRGLNYGYTF.

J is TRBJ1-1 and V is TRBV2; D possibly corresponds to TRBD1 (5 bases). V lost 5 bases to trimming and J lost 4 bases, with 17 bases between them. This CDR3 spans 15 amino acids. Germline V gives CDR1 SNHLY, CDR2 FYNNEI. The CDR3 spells CASSFLNQGGTEAFF. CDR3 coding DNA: TGTGCCAGCAGTTTCCTGAACCAGGGTGGCACTGAAGCTTTCTTT.